This entry describes one TCR beta chain. The method was immunoSEQ multiplex PCR; TCRdb's version includes in-frame clones alone and lacks a portion of them. Here the sample spans about 57,000 clones, approximately 80% being singletons. Germline CDR1 and CDR2: LNHDA and SQIVND (reference sequence). The CDR3 has 13 residues. V was shortened by 7 bases and J by 3 bases, with 10 bases between the two germline ends. This sample was included in a study of memory CD4+ T cells and cytomegalovirus serostatus. The sort gate was single viable CD3+CD4+CD8-CD45RO+ cells for memory CD4+ T cells. The receptor's source is an adult in good health and CMV-seronegative. This sequence joins TRBV19 and TRBJ1-3; no firm D call. Sequenced input: memory CD4+ T cells from blood. This CDR3 reads CASNRGSGNTIYF. The CDR3 bases are TGTGCCAGTAATAGAGGGAGTGGAAACACCATATATTTT.